This T cell receptor (beta chain) was sequenced for a study of CD8 T cells in Susac syndrome. An amount of RNA that ranged from roughly 0.45 to 1 ug was reverse transcribed with random hexamers. TCRdb independently ran MiXCR on the immunoSEQ multiplex PCR reads; one entry per CDR3 protein. This sample has under 350,000 distinct CDR3 sequences, with about 90% found just once. The sample taken for sequencing was CD4+ T cells from PBMCs. This TCR came from a human donor with multiple sclerosis.

This CDR3 is CASSPFPGGRGEGTGELFF. CDR3 DNA sequence: TGTGCCAGCAGCCCCTTTCCGGGTGGCAGGGGGGAAGGCACCGGGGAGCTGTTTTTT. The gene calls are TRBV13 and TRBJ2-2, with a possible D match to TRBD1 (7 bases). From germline, CDR1 is PRHDT and CDR2 FYEKMQ (reference sequence). The length of the CDR3 is 19 residues. V was trimmed by 5 bases and J by 4 bases, leaving 26 bases between them.